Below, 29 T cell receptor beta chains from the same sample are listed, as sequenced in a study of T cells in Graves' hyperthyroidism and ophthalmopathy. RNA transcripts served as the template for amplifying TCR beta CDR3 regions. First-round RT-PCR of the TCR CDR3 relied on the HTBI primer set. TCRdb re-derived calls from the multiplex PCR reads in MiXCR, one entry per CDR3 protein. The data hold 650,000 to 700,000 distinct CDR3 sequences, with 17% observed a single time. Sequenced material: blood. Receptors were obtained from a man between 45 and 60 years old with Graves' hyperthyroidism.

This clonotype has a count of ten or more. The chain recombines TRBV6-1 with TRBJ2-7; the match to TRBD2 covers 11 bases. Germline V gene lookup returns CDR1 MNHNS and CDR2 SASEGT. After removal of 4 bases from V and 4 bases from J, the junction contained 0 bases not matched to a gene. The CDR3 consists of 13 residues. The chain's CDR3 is CASSASGRYEQYF. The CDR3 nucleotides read TGTGCCAGCAGTGCTAGCGGGAGGTACGAGCAGTACTTC.

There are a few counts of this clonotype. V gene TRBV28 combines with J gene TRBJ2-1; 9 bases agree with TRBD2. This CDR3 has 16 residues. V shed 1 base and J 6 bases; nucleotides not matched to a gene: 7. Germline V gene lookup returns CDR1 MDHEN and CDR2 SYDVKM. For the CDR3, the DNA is TGTGCCAGCAGTTTATTCGCAGCGGGAGGCACCAATGAGCAGTTCTTC. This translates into CASSLFAAGGTNEQFF.

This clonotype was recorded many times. CDR3 loop: CASSHRPTNEKLFF. The CDR3, as DNA: TGTGCCAGCAGTCATCGACCCACTAATGAAAAACTGTTTTTT. The chain uses TRBV27 and TRBJ1-4; no clear D. The CDR3 has 14 amino acids. The germline V gene encodes CDR1 MNHEY and CDR2 SMNVEV (reference sequence). The germline V and J ends were trimmed by 5 bases and 2 bases, with 9 bases remaining between them.

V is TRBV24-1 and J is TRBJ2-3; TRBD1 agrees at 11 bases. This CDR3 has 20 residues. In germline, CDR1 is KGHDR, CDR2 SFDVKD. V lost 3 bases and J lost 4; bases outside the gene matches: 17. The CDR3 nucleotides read TGTGCCACCAGTGATAAATCGGACAGGGGGCGCGATCTCTTGGCAGATACGCAGTATTTT. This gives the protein CATSDKSDRGRDLLADTQYF.

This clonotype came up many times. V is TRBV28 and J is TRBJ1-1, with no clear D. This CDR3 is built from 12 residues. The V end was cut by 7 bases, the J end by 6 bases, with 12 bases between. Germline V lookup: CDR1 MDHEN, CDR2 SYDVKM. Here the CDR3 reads CASNSEVAEAFF. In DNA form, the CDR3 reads TGTGCCAGCAACTCGGAAGTTGCTGAAGCTTTCTTT.

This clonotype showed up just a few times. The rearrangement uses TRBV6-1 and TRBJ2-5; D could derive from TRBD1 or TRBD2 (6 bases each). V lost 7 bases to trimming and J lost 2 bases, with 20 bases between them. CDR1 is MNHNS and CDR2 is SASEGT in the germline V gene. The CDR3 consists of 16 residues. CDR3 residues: CASTHLGGRGQETQYF. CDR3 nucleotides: TGTGCCAGCACTCACTTGGGGGGCAGGGGACAAGAGACCCAGTACTTC.

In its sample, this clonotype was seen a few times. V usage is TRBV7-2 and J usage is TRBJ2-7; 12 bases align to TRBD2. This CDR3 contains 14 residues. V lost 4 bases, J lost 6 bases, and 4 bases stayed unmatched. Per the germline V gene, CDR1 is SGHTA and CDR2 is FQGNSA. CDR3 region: CASSSTSGSPEQYF. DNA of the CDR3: TGTGCCAGCAGCTCGACTAGCGGGAGTCCCGAGCAGTACTTC.

CDR3 in DNA: TGTGCCAGCAGAAGCCGGGACAGGGTTGAGACCCAGTACTTC. Amino acid sequence: CASRSRDRVETQYF. The chain carries TRBV5-8 and TRBJ2-5; 9 nucleotides align to TRBD1. The CDR3 consists of 14 residues. The germline gives CDR1 SGHTS, CDR2 YDEGEE. V shed 5 bases and J 5 bases; nucleotides not matched to a gene: 7.

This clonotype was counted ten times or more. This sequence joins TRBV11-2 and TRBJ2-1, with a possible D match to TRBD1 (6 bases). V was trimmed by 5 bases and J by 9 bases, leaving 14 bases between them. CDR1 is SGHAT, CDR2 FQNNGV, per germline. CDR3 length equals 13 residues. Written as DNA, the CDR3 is TGTGCCAGCAGCCGGTGGGGGCAAATTGAGCAGTTCTTC. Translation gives CASSRWGQIEQFF.

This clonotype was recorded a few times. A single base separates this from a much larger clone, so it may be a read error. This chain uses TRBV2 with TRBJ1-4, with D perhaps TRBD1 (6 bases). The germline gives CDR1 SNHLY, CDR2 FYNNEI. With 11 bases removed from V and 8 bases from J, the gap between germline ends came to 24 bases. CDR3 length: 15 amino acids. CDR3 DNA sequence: TGTGCCTGCCCAAGACGCCAGGGACACAAAGAAAAACTGTTTTTT. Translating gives CACPRRQGHKEKLFF.

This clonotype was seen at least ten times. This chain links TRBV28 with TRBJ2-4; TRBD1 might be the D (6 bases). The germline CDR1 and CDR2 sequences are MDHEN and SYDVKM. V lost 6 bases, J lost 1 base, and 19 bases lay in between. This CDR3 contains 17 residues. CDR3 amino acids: CASSTEDRIFAKNIQYF. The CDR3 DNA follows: TGTGCCAGCAGCACCGAGGACAGAATATTTGCCAAAAACATTCAGTACTTC.

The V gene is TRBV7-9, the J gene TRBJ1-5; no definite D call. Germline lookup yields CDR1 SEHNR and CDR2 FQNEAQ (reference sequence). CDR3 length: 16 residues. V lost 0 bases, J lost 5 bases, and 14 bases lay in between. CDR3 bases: TGTGCCAGCAGCTTAGCGCCCACAGCCGATCATCAGCCCCAGCATTTT. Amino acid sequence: CASSLAPTADHQPQHF.

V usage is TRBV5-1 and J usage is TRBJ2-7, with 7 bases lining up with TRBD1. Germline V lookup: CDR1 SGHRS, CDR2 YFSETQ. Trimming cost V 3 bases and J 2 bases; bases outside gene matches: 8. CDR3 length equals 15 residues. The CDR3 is CASSSTGQLTYEQYF. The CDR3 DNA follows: TGCGCCAGCAGCTCTACGGGACAGTTAACCTACGAGCAGTACTTC.

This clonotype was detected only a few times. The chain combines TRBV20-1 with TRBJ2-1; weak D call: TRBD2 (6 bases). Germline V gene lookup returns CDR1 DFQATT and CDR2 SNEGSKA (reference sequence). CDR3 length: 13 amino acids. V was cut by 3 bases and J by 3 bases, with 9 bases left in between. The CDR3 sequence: CSASSGLYNEQFF. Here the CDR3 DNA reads TGCAGTGCTAGTAGCGGCCTCTACAATGAGCAGTTCTTC.

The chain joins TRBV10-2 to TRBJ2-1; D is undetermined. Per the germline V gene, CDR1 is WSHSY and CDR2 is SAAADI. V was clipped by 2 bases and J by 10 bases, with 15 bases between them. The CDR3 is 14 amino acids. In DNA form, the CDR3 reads TGCGCCAGCAGTGAGCCGGAAAACGTAGGGGAGCAGTTCTTC. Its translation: CASSEPENVGEQFF.

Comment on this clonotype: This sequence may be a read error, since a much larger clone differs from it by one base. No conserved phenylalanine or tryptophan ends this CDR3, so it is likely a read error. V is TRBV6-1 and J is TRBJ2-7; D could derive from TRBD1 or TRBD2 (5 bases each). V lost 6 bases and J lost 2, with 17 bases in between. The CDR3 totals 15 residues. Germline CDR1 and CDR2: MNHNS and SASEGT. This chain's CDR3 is CASSPRDPGTYEQYS. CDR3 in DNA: TGTGCCAGCAGCCCCCGGGACCCTGGGACCTACGAGCAGTACTCC.

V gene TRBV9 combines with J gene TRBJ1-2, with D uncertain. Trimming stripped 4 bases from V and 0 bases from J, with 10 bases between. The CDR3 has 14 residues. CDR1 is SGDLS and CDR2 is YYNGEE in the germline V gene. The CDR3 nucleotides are TGTGCCAGCAGCCCGGACGCCTCTAACTATGGCTACACCTTC. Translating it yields CASSPDASNYGYTF.

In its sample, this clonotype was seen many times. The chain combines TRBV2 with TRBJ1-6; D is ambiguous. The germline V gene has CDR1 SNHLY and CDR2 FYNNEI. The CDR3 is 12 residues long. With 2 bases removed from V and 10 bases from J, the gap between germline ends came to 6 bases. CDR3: CASSESVSPLHF. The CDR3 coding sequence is TGTGCCAGCAGTGAAAGTGTATCACCCCTCCACTTT.

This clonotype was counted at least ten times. This CDR3 is CASSLTSGSMDEQFF. CDR3 in DNA: TGTGCCAGCAGCTTGACTAGCGGGAGTATGGATGAGCAGTTCTTC. The rearrangement joins TRBV11-2 to TRBJ2-1; 12 bases align to TRBD2. Looked up from germline, CDR1 is SGHAT and CDR2 is FQNNGV. The CDR3 is 15 amino acids. J lost 8 bases, V lost 3 bases, and 5 bases had no gene match.

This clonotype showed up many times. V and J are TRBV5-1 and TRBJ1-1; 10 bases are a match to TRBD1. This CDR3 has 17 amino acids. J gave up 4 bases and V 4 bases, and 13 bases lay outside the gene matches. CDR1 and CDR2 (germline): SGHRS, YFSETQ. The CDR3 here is CASSTSRDRGFLTEAFF. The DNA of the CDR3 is TGCGCCAGCAGCACTAGCCGGGACAGGGGATTCCTCACTGAAGCTTTCTTT.

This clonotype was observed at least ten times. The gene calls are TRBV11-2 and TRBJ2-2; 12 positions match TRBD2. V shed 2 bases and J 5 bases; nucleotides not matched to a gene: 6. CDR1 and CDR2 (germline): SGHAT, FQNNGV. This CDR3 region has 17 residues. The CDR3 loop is CASSLYASGRGTGELFF. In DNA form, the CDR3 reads TGTGCCAGCAGCTTATATGCTAGCGGGAGGGGAACCGGGGAGCTGTTTTTT.

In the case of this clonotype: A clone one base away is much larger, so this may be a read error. CDR3 nucleotides: TGTGTCAGCAGTTATAGGAACAGGCTTCACACAGATACGCAGTATTTT. It translates to CVSSYRNRLHTDTQYF. The gene calls are TRBV6-2 or TRBV6-3 and TRBJ2-3, with D possibly matching TRBD1 (5 bases). This CDR3 has 16 residues. CDR1 is MNHEY, CDR2 SVGEGT, per germline.

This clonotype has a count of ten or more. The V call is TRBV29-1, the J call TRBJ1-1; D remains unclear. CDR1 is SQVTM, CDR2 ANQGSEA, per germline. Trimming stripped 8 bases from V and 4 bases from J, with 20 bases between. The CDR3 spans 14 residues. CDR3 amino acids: CSYSGVGLGTEAFF. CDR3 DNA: TGCAGCTATTCTGGGGTAGGGCTGGGCACTGAAGCTTTCTTT.

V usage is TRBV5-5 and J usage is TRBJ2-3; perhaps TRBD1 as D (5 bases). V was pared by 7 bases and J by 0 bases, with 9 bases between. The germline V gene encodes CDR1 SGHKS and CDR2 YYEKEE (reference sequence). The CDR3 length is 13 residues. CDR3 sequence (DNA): TGTGCCAGCCGGACACAGAGCACAGATACGCAGTATTTT. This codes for CASRTQSTDTQYF. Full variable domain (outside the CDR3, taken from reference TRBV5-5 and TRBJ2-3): DAGVTQSPTHLIKTRGQQVTLRCSPISGHKSVSWYQQVLGQGPQFIFQYYEKEERGRGNFPDRFSARQFPNYSSELNVNALLLGDSALYLCASRTQSTDTQYFGPGTRLTVL.

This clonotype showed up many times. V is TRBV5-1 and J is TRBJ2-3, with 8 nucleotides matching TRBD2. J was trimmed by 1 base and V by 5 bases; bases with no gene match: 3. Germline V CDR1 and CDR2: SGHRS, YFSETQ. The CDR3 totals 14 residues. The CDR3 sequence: CASRIAGRTDTQYF. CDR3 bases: TGCGCCAGCAGGATAGCGGGGCGCACAGATACGCAGTATTTT.

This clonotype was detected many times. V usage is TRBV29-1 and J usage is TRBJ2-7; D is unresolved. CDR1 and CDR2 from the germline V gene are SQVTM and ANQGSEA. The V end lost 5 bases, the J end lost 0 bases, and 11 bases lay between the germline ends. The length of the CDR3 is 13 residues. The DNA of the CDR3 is TGCAGCGTTCAAGCAGCGACCTCCTACGAGCAGTACTTC. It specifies CSVQAATSYEQYF.

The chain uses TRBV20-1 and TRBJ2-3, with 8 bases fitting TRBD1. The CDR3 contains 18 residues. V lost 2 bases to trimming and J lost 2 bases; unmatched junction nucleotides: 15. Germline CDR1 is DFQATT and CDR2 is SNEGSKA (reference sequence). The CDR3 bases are TGCAGTGCTAGAACTGTGGGGGGAGACAGGGGCCCCACAGATACGCAGTATTTT. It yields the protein CSARTVGGDRGPTDTQYF.

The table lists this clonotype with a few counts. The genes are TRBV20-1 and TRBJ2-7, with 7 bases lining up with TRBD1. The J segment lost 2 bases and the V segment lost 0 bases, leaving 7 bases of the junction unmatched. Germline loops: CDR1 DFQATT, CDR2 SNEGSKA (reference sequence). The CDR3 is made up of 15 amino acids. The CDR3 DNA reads TGCAGTGCTAGAGAGTGGACAGGTATCCCCTACGAGCAGTACTTC. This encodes CSAREWTGIPYEQYF.

The CDR3 loop reads CASSYGGLTNTGELFF. CDR3 nucleotides: TGTGCCAGCAGTTACGGGGGGCTGACTAACACCGGGGAGCTGTTTTTT. V gene TRBV6-9 combines with J gene TRBJ2-2, with D possibly being TRBD2 (7 bases). V gave up 3 bases and J gave up 2 bases, with 13 bases separating them. The germline V gene has CDR1 MNHGY and CDR2 SVAAGI. The CDR3 has 16 residues.